A selection of T cell receptor beta chains follows, all from one sample in a study of blood T cell repertoires in COVID-19. Libraries were prepared by immunoSEQ multiplex PCR; TCRdb keeps only in-frame clonotypes and omits some of them. The table shows about 70,000 clones, with approximately 83% occurring only once. Sequencing was carried out using peripheral blood. Receptors originate from a human donor in a cohort sampled during active COVID-19. Each CDR3 is given with its conserved first and last residue. The order of the fields is clone size, D gene, V gene, J gene, CDR3 DNA, CDR3 protein. A D gene is named only where the DNA matches it firmly. Rows give clone size only sometimes, using once, few, many, or a class for an expanded clone.

-	-	TRBV2	TRBJ1-2	TGTGCCAGCAGTGATCAGGGGAAGACCTATGGCTACACCTTC	CASSDQGKTYGYTF
-	TRBD2	TRBV10-3	TRBJ2-5	TGTGCCATCAGTGAGTCGGGGACTAGGGGGGAGACCCAGTACTTC	CAISESGTRGETQYF
-	-	TRBV7-9	TRBJ2-2	TGTGCCAGCAGCCTCCTCGGACAGTGGGGCACCGGGGAGCTGTTTTTT	CASSLLGQWGTGELFF
-	-	TRBV5-4	TRBJ1-1	TGTGCCAGCAGCTTCGGAACTACAGGGAACACTGAAGCTTTCTTT	CASSFGTTGNTEAFF
-	-	TRBV28	TRBJ1-2	TGTGCCAGCAGTTTGGGTTACAGGGATGGCTACACCTTC	CASSLGYRDGYTF
-	TRBD2	TRBV7-2	TRBJ2-3	TGTGCCAGCAGCACCGCAGCGGGGTGGGGCACAGATACGCAGTATTTT	CASSTAAGWGTDTQYF
-	TRBD1	TRBV7-9	TRBJ1-1	TGTGCCAGCAGCTATTCGGGACAGGGGGCGACTGAAGCTTTCTTT	CASSYSGQGATEAFF
-	-	TRBV28	TRBJ2-5	TGTGCCAGCAGTTTATGGGAGAAAGAGACCCAGTACTTC	CASSLWEKETQYF
-	TRBD2	TRBV6-2/TRBV6-3	TRBJ2-1	TGTGCCAGCAGTGCTAATCGGGGGGGAGGGGTGAATGAGCAGTTCTTC	CASSANRGGGVNEQFF
once	-	TRBV10-3	TRBJ1-1	TGTGCCATCAGTGAGCGGGGTCCGGCTTTCTTT	CAISERGPAFF
-	-	TRBV7-2	TRBJ1-1	TGTGCCAGCAGCTTAGTGAGCCTTTTGGCTGAAGCTTTCTTT	CASSLVSLLAEAFF
-	TRBD1	TRBV3-1/TRBV3-2	TRBJ1-1	TGTGCCAGCAGCCACACAGGGGTGGCGGACACTGAAGCTTTCTTT	CASSHTGVADTEAFF
once	-	TRBV18	TRBJ1-3	TGTGCCAGCTCACCGTTGACAGGAGACTCTGGAAACACCATATATTTT	CASSPLTGDSGNTIYF